This T cell receptor (beta chain) was sequenced during a study of CD8 T cells in ankylosing spondylitis. Study conclusions and caveats: Among TCR beta sequences, a motif of several highly homologous variants appeared characteristic of ankylosing spondylitis blood. Disease-associated clones were CD8+ and fairly uncommon in peripheral blood. Significant enrichment of disease-linked clones was reportedly seen in matched ankylosing spondylitis synovial fluid. In the blood and synovial fluid of reactive arthritis, some motif variants had been previously reported.

Notes on this clonotype: The antigen remains undetermined.

Using quantitative 5'-RACE with molecular barcodes, the authors made TCR beta libraries. Via MiXCR, TCRdb re-called the 5' RACE reads, giving one row per CDR3 protein. Of approximately 150,000 distinct CDR3 sequences in the sample, approximately 17% were seen once. The TCR sequence derives from a male donor with ankylosing spondylitis. The specimen was blood, either unsorted or a sorted T cell fraction (not recorded which).

The CDR3 reads CASTGTHLNTGELFF. Written as DNA, the CDR3 is TGTGCCAGCACCGGGACTCATCTCAACACCGGGGAGCTGTTTTTT. This chain connects TRBV2 to TRBJ2-2; D possibly corresponds to TRBD2 (6 bases). Trimming pared 7 bases from V and 2 bases from J, leaving 14 bases between. Germline values: CDR1 SNHLY, CDR2 FYNNEI. The CDR3 spans 15 residues.